Below, one T cell receptor (beta chain) is given with its context. These data come from a study of T cell changes during pregnancy in multiple sclerosis. TCRdb's copy holds only in-frame clones and misses some; the assay was immunoSEQ multiplex PCR. This sample yields tens of thousands of clones, of which about 91% are seen a single time; approximately 2% belongs to the top ten. Germline V gene lookup returns CDR1 SGHDN and CDR2 FVKESK. The ends were cut back, 0 bases at V and 6 bases at J, with 14 bases in the middle. CDR3 length: 15 amino acids. This specimen consisted of CD4+ T cells from peripheral blood mononuclear cells, obtained after pregnancy. The receptor comes from a female donor in good health, enrolled as a control in a pregnancy study. The chain carries TRBV14 and TRBJ1-2; perhaps TRBD1 as D (5 bases). CDR3 region: CASSQDYIAGHGYTF. The CDR3 bases are TGTGCCAGCAGCCAAGATTATATCGCAGGGCATGGCTACACCTTC.